This is a list of T cell receptor beta chains from one sample in a study of T-cell reconstitution after alpha-beta-depleted transplantation in children. TCRdb re-called the PCR reads with MiXCR, one entry per CDR3 protein. The sample includes 4,300 or so distinct CDR3 sequences, over 10% of them seen just once. Sequenced material: PBMCs, mostly from graft donor cells, taken 60 days after TCRalphabeta/CD19-depleted stem cell transplant. These receptors came from a male patient between 2 and 15 years old who had a stem cell transplant for acute lymphoblastic leukemia, so the T cells may come from the graft donor. The conserved cysteine and the conserved F or W are not part of the CDR3 here. Fields, in order: J gene, V gene, CDR3 protein.

j_call: TRBJ2-7
v_call: TRBV4-1
cdr3_aa: ASSQGAGGNSYEQY

j_call: TRBJ1-2
v_call: TRBV4-1
cdr3_aa: ASSQLPGREDYGYT

j_call: TRBJ1-1
v_call: TRBV2
cdr3_aa: ASSEIRLLNTEAF

j_call: TRBJ2-3
v_call: TRBV9
cdr3_aa: ASSVSAADTQY

j_call: TRBJ1-4
v_call: TRBV5-1
cdr3_aa: ASSFDRGPGIELF

j_call: TRBJ1-5
v_call: TRBV20-1
cdr3_aa: SALRGDRARNQPQH

j_call: TRBJ2-3
v_call: TRBV6-5
cdr3_aa: ASSYSLGGDTQY

j_call: TRBJ2-3
v_call: TRBV4-2
cdr3_aa: ASSQEGGSSTDTQY

j_call: TRBJ2-5
v_call: TRBV3-1
cdr3_aa: ASSRLGEETQY

j_call: TRBJ2-3
v_call: TRBV5-2
cdr3_aa: AIGPGISGAGLITDTQY

j_call: TRBJ2-5
v_call: TRBV6-2/TRBV6-3
cdr3_aa: ASSSGAGLLVETQY

j_call: TRBJ1-2
v_call: TRBV7-9
cdr3_aa: ASKRLGAQNYGYT

j_call: TRBJ2-7
v_call: TRBV29-1
cdr3_aa: SVEVIQSGNEQY

j_call: TRBJ2-5
v_call: TRBV4-1
cdr3_aa: ASSQEWGQGTSWGRETQY

j_call: TRBJ2-7
v_call: TRBV10-3
cdr3_aa: ATGTSGSYEQY

j_call: TRBJ2-5
v_call: TRBV7-2
cdr3_aa: ASSSWGGGETQY

j_call: TRBJ1-5
v_call: TRBV23-1
cdr3_aa: ASSPGTRLGQPQH

j_call: TRBJ2-7
v_call: TRBV6-5
cdr3_aa: ASSYRGGPVEQY

j_call: TRBJ2-3
v_call: TRBV4-2
cdr3_aa: AMSPGLSCAGLITDTQY

j_call: TRBJ2-7
v_call: TRBV11-3
cdr3_aa: ASSLGHEQY

j_call: TRBJ2-3
v_call: TRBV30
cdr3_aa: AWGGTPSTDTQY

j_call: TRBJ2-5
v_call: TRBV21-1
cdr3_aa: ASSKSEIETQY

j_call: TRBJ1-3
v_call: TRBV3-1
cdr3_aa: ASSQILSSGNTIY

j_call: TRBJ2-7
v_call: TRBV7-8
cdr3_aa: ASSQTGNPGEQY

j_call: TRBJ1-2
v_call: TRBV28
cdr3_aa: ATPGTGSYGYT

j_call: TRBJ1-4
v_call: TRBV18
cdr3_aa: ASSRDRDEEKLF

j_call: TRBJ2-3
v_call: TRBV28
cdr3_aa: ASNGLAGHTDTQY

j_call: TRBJ2-7
v_call: TRBV20-1
cdr3_aa: SAFGGQGRYEQY

j_call: TRBJ2-2
v_call: TRBV20-1
cdr3_aa: SARGSSGGAGAGELF

j_call: TRBJ2-7
v_call: TRBV25-1
cdr3_aa: AARGVGIDEQY

j_call: TRBJ2-1
v_call: TRBV24-1
cdr3_aa: ATSRQGATNEQF

j_call: TRBJ1-1
v_call: TRBV28
cdr3_aa: ASSFRRSSTEAF

j_call: TRBJ1-4
v_call: TRBV20-1
cdr3_aa: SAREGSSNEKLF

j_call: TRBJ2-3
v_call: TRBV10-1
cdr3_aa: ASSGTGTDTQY

j_call: TRBJ1-2
v_call: TRBV4-3
cdr3_aa: ASSQLGQGGYT

j_call: TRBJ2-3
v_call: TRBV12-3/TRBV12-4
cdr3_aa: ASSLGQGLDTQY

j_call: TRBJ1-6
v_call: TRBV7-2
cdr3_aa: ASRQDPNDSPLH

j_call: TRBJ2-7
v_call: TRBV5-1
cdr3_aa: ASRRTGAYEQY

j_call: TRBJ2-3
v_call: TRBV13
cdr3_aa: ASSLRSFAGTTDTQY

j_call: TRBJ2-5
v_call: TRBV21-1
cdr3_aa: ASKPGQGVETQY

j_call: TRBJ1-1
v_call: TRBV3-1
cdr3_aa: ASCQQVTGGTEAF

j_call: TRBJ2-3
v_call: TRBV10-3
cdr3_aa: AISPGLRGAGLITDTQY

j_call: TRBJ2-7
v_call: TRBV5-1
cdr3_aa: ASRYGQLYEQY

j_call: TRBJ2-3
v_call: TRBV7-9
cdr3_aa: ASSLKVQGATDTQY

j_call: TRBJ2-5
v_call: TRBV7-9
cdr3_aa: ASSQPAGGPETQY

j_call: TRBJ2-1
v_call: TRBV12-3/TRBV12-4
cdr3_aa: ASSLAQLALQF

j_call: TRBJ2-2
v_call: TRBV7-9
cdr3_aa: ASSSTTRFAGELF

j_call: TRBJ1-5
v_call: TRBV7-8
cdr3_aa: ASSLGQRNQPQH

j_call: TRBJ1-5
v_call: TRBV7-9
cdr3_aa: ASSPRHGGRDQPQH

j_call: TRBJ2-5
v_call: TRBV20-1
cdr3_aa: SASAYQETQY

j_call: TRBJ1-2
v_call: TRBV7-9
cdr3_aa: ASSLDEGGPRGYT

j_call: TRBJ1-5
v_call: TRBV19
cdr3_aa: ASSGGQGSNPGQPQH

j_call: TRBJ1-1
v_call: TRBV5-1
cdr3_aa: ASLDRGGNTEAF

j_call: TRBJ2-3
v_call: TRBV5-1
cdr3_aa: ASSLPRDRGADTQY

j_call: TRBJ2-3
v_call: TRBV18
cdr3_aa: ASSPPYRPDTQY